Following are 30 T cell receptor beta chains from one sample sequenced in a study of identical twins. Via MiXCR, TCRdb re-called the 5' RACE reads, giving one row per CDR3 protein. The sample shows approximately 600,000 distinct CDR3 sequences, 7% to 7.5% of them seen only once. These data are also associated with another study on yellow fever vaccine responses in identical twins.

Sequencing input: PBMCs. All receptors come from a young woman in good health.

This clonotype was picked up a small number of times. The V call is TRBV5-5, the J call TRBJ2-2; 11 nucleotides match TRBD2. This CDR3 contains 17 residues. Per the germline V gene, CDR1 is SGHKS and CDR2 is YYEKEE (reference sequence). After removal of 1 base from V and 4 bases from J, the junction contained 6 bases not matched to a gene. The CDR3, as DNA: TGTGCCAGCAGCTTGTGGGGCGGGACTAGCGGCACCGGGGAGCTGTTTTTT. Protein product: CASSLWGGTSGTGELFF.

This clonotype has more than one count but fewer than ten. The chain uses TRBV3-1 and TRBJ2-7; perhaps TRBD2 as D (5 bases). The CDR3 contains 15 residues. Deletions cut 1 base from V and 5 bases from J, with 15 bases between. Germline V gives CDR1 LGHDT, CDR2 YNNKEL (reference sequence). The DNA for the CDR3 is TGTGCCAGCAGCCAAGCGCGAGCGGCCCTAAACGAGCAGTACGTC. Its translation: CASSQARAALNEQYV.

This clonotype was counted between two and nine times. The CDR3 region is CASSLYMGGNQPQHF. DNA for the CDR3: TGTGCCAGCAGCTTATATATGGGAGGCAATCAGCCCCAGCATTTT. V and J are TRBV11-2 and TRBJ1-5; D is unclear. There are 15 residues in the CDR3. V lost 2 bases and J 2 bases, leaving 10 bases between the germline ends. Looked up from germline, CDR1 is SGHAT and CDR2 is FQNNGV.

This clonotype has at least ten counts. The chain has TRBV6-1 and TRBJ2-5; D assignment may be TRBD1 or TRBD2 (6 bases each). Germline lookup yields CDR1 MNHNS and CDR2 SASEGT. CDR3 length: 15 residues. V was shortened by 7 bases and J by 2 bases, with 17 bases between the two germline ends. This CDR3 is CASIRGRGTQETQYF. The CDR3, as DNA: TGTGCCAGCATTCGGGGTCGGGGGACACAAGAGACCCAGTACTTC.

This clonotype was observed a few times. V is TRBV6-5 and J is TRBJ1-2; D is ambiguous. The germline V gene encodes CDR1 MNHEY and CDR2 SVGAGI. Trimming stripped 2 bases from V and 4 bases from J, with 11 bases between. This CDR3 has 14 residues. The CDR3 DNA sequence: TGTGCCAGCAGTTACCTCGACCCAATCTATGGCTACACCTTC. Translating it yields CASSYLDPIYGYTF.

In this sample, this clonotype turned up many times. The J gene is TRBJ2-1, the V gene TRBV11-3; the match to TRBD2 covers 10 bases. The CDR3 length is 17 residues. V lost 1 base and J lost 0; bases outside the gene matches: 3. The germline V gene has CDR1 SGHNT and CDR2 YENEEA. The CDR3 nucleotides read TGTGCCAGCAGCTTAGGGGCTAGCGGGAGCTCCTACAATGAGCAGTTCTTC. Protein: CASSLGASGSSYNEQFF.

The sample holds many counts of this clonotype. V gene TRBV6-1 combines with J gene TRBJ2-1; TRBD2 aligns across 8 bases. CDR3 length equals 16 residues. Losses at the gene ends were 3 bases for V and 8 bases for J; bases not matched to a gene: 12. The V gene's germline CDR1 is MNHNS and CDR2 SASEGT. DNA of the CDR3: TGTGCCAGCAGTGAGTTAGCTGGACTAGCCAGGGATGAGCAGTTCTTC. Protein: CASSELAGLARDEQFF.

The chain uses TRBV5-6 and TRBJ2-1, with D uncertain. CDR1 is SGHDT, CDR2 YYEEEE, per germline. The CDR3 totals 14 residues. V shed 1 base and J shed 6 bases, with 11 bases lying between them. CDR3 DNA sequence: TGTGCCAGCAGCTTGCCCCCTTTGGGCAATGAGCAGTTCTTC. It translates to CASSLPPLGNEQFF.

This chain links TRBV20-1 with TRBJ2-7; D unclear. CDR1 DFQATT and CDR2 SNEGSKA come from the germline V gene (reference sequence). CDR3 length: 13 residues. The V end lost 3 bases, the J end lost 0 bases, and 9 bases lay between the germline ends. The CDR3 region is CSASTDSSYEQYV. In DNA form, the CDR3 reads TGCAGTGCTAGTACAGATAGCTCCTACGAGCAGTACGTC.

Ten or more counts support this clonotype. This chain links TRBV20-1 with TRBJ2-1; maybe TRBD2 (6 bases). Deletions cut 6 bases from V and 8 bases from J, with 17 bases between. CDR1 DFQATT and CDR2 SNEGSKA come from the germline V gene (reference sequence). CDR3 size: 13 residues. Written as DNA, the CDR3 is TGCAGTGCGCAGCTTACTAGCCGCGATGAGCAGTTCTTC. Translating gives CSAQLTSRDEQFF.

The V gene is TRBV9, the J gene TRBJ2-1; either TRBD1 or TRBD2 may fit D (5 bases each). The germline V gene has CDR1 SGDLS and CDR2 YYNGEE. V dropped 3 bases and J dropped 1 base, with 11 bases sitting between them. The CDR3 totals 15 residues. The CDR3 protein is CASSALWGSYNEQFF. CDR3 in DNA: TGTGCCAGCAGCGCCCTGTGGGGGTCCTACAATGAGCAGTTCTTC.

To note about this clonotype: One end of the junction fails to match germline, which may point to a read error. This sequence joins TRBV6-1 and TRBJ2-4, with TRBD1 matching over 12 bases. The CDR3 contains 13 residues. CDR1 is MNHNS, CDR2 SASEGT, per germline. CDR3: CACRDRGRNIQYF. DNA of the CDR3: TGTGCCTGCAGGGACAGGGGGCGAAACATTCAGTACTTC.

The J gene is TRBJ2-5, the V gene TRBV15, with D perhaps matching TRBD2 (6 bases). Germline CDR1 and CDR2: LNHNV and YYDKDF (reference sequence). V shed 4 bases and J shed 3 bases, with 15 bases lying between them. The CDR3 has 15 amino acids. CDR3 residues: CATSNRLDPKETQYF. CDR3 in DNA: TGTGCCACCAGCAACCGACTAGACCCCAAAGAGACCCAGTACTTC.

This clonotype was counted many times. The rearrangement joins TRBV25-1 to TRBJ2-7; D is undetermined. This CDR3 region has 13 residues. The germline gives CDR1 MGHDK, CDR2 SYGVNS. Trimming removed 6 bases at V and 4 bases at J, with 13 bases between. CDR3 in amino acids: CASRPNLGYEQYF. The DNA for the CDR3 is TGTGCCAGCAGACCAAATCTGGGGTACGAGCAGTACTTC.

This chain uses TRBV6-5 with TRBJ2-3; D gene uncertain. Trimming pared 2 bases from V and 0 bases from J, leaving 6 bases between. Germline values: CDR1 MNHEY, CDR2 SVGAGI. The CDR3 spans 14 residues. This chain's CDR3 is CASSYAGSTDTQYF. The CDR3 DNA reads as TGTGCCAGCAGTTACGCAGGTAGCACAGATACGCAGTATTTT.

This clonotype appeared a few times. V and J are TRBV10-3 and TRBJ2-2, with a tentative D call TRBD1 (5 bases). This CDR3 is 15 amino acids long. Trimming cost V 8 bases and J 1 base, with 14 bases left between them. Germline V gives CDR1 ENHRY, CDR2 SYGVKD. The CDR3 coding sequence is TGTGCCATCCCCCTGGGCAGGGAGAACACCGGGGAGCTGTTTTTT. It encodes CAIPLGRENTGELFF.

This clonotype was seen ten or more times. The chain joins TRBV29-1 to TRBJ1-1; perhaps TRBD1 as D (6 bases). Deletions cut 3 bases from V and 6 bases from J, with 17 bases between. The CDR3 length is 14 residues. From germline, CDR1 is SQVTM and CDR2 ANQGSEA. CDR3 in DNA: TGCAGCGTTGATCGGGGGGGCGCCCGAGCTGAAGCTTTCTTT. Its translation: CSVDRGGARAEAFF.

This clonotype was detected a few times. The rearrangement uses TRBV7-9 and TRBJ2-4, with 9 bases that match TRBD2. The CDR3 sequence is 15 residues long. The V gene end was trimmed by 5 bases and the J gene end by 7 bases; junction bases not matched to a gene: 9. Germline V gene sequence: CDR1 SEHNR, CDR2 FQNEAQ (reference sequence). CDR3 protein: CASSHQRGLANIQYF. The CDR3 nucleotides are TGTGCCAGCAGCCATCAGAGGGGACTAGCCAACATTCAGTACTTC.

This clonotype was seen a few times. CDR3 sequence: CSAYNRDTNIQYF. In nucleotides, the CDR3 is TGCAGTGCTTATAACCGGGACACCAACATTCAGTACTTC. The V call is TRBV20-1, the J call TRBJ2-4, with a tentative D call TRBD1 (6 bases). In germline, CDR1 is DFQATT, CDR2 SNEGSKA (reference sequence). The CDR3 covers 13 residues. Deletions cut 5 bases from V and 7 bases from J, with 15 bases between.

This clonotype was counted ten times or more. The CDR3 DNA is TGCGCCAGCAGCAGACCTAGCGGGGGGCCCGCTGATGAGCAGTTCTTC. Translation gives CASSRPSGGPADEQFF. This chain uses TRBV5-1 with TRBJ2-1; 11 bases are shared with TRBD2. CDR3 length: 16 residues. The germline CDR1 and CDR2 sequences are SGHRS and YFSETQ. The junction had 11 bases not matched to a gene; V was cut back by 4 bases and J by 8 bases.

The chain recombines TRBV12-3 or TRBV12-4 with TRBJ1-6; tentative D call: TRBD1 (5 bases). V lost 5 bases, J lost 4 bases, and 12 bases lay in between. The CDR3 is 15 residues long. Here the CDR3 reads CASSDQGAYNSPLHF. The DNA of the CDR3 is TGTGCCAGCAGTGACCAGGGTGCTTATAATTCACCCCTCCACTTT.

This clonotype was found many times. The chain carries TRBV5-1 and TRBJ1-1, with 10 nucleotides matching TRBD1. Germline V gives CDR1 SGHRS, CDR2 YFSETQ. V lost 4 bases and J lost 0; bases outside the gene matches: 6. The CDR3 totals 16 residues. The CDR3 protein is CASSEDRGKVNTEAFF. In DNA, the CDR3 is TGCGCCAGCAGCGAGGACAGGGGGAAGGTGAACACTGAAGCTTTCTTT. Looking up the rest from reference TRBV5-1 and TRBJ1-1 gives the full variable domain: KAGVTQTPRYLIKTRGQQVTLSCSPISGHRSVSWYQQTPGQGLQFLFEYFSETQRNKGNFPGRFSGRQFSNSRSEMNVSTLELGDSALYLCASSEDRGKVNTEAFFGQGTRLTVV.

As for this clonotype: A much larger clone lies one base from this, so it may be a read error. The chain links TRBV10-3 to TRBJ2-1, with 8 bases fitting TRBD2. The CDR3 runs 14 residues. CDR1 and CDR2 from the germline V gene are ENHRY and SYGVKD. The CDR3 here is CAITPGLGDNEQSF. CDR3 bases: TGTGCCATCACCCCGGGACTAGGGGACAATGAGCAGTCCTTC.

The chain has TRBV5-1 and TRBJ2-5; 8 bases map to TRBD2. J gave up 0 bases and V 0 bases, and 7 bases lay outside the gene matches. The CDR3 contains 17 residues. Germline V gene data show CDR1 as SGHRS and CDR2 as YFSETQ. The CDR3 region is CASSLDLSGVYQETQYF. DNA for the CDR3: TGCGCCAGCAGCTTGGACCTTAGCGGGGTTTACCAAGAGACCCAGTACTTC.

This clonotype was seen more than once but under ten times. V is TRBV5-1 and J is TRBJ2-3; D might be TRBD2 (6 bases). From germline, CDR1 is SGHRS and CDR2 YFSETQ. There are 15 residues in the CDR3. V was pared by 6 bases and J by 2 bases, with 16 bases between. The CDR3 region is CASTRIGGSTDTQYF. For the CDR3, the DNA is TGCGCCAGCACCCGGATCGGAGGGTCCACAGATACGCAGTATTTT.

J is TRBJ2-2 and V is TRBV11-3; the D is unclear. This CDR3 contains 14 residues. Germline CDR1 and CDR2: SGHNT and YENEEA. V lost 1 base and J lost 6, with 9 bases in between. The CDR3 bases are TGTGCCAGCAGCTTAGTGGTCCTGTCCGGGGAGCTGTTTTTT. This codes for CASSLVVLSGELFF.

The CDR3 here is CASSHLSTPEQYF. In nucleotides, the CDR3 is TGTGCCAGCAGCCATTTATCAACTCCCGAGCAGTACTTC. The chain is built from TRBV3-1 and TRBJ2-7; D not resolved. Trimming removed 3 bases at V and 6 bases at J, with 12 bases between. Germline CDR1 LGHDT, CDR2 YNNKEL (reference sequence). The CDR3 runs to 13 residues.

The chain employs TRBV5-1 and TRBJ1-1, with D perhaps matching TRBD1 (6 bases). CDR1 is SGHRS, CDR2 YFSETQ, per germline. V was cut by 4 bases and J by 4 bases, with 11 bases left in between. This CDR3 comprises 13 residues. The CDR3 region has the DNA TGCGCCAGCAGCGACACAGGGAGCACTGAAGCTTTCTTT. Residues: CASSDTGSTEAFF.

Many counts were recorded for this clonotype. The chain employs TRBV28 and TRBJ2-2; TRBD1 is a possible D gene (5 bases). There are 13 residues in the CDR3. CDR1 is MDHEN, CDR2 SYDVKM, per germline. Trimming left V 4 bases short and J 7 bases short, with 10 bases between. CDR3 residues: CASSWGPIGELFF. The CDR3 DNA follows: TGTGCCAGCAGTTGGGGCCCAATCGGGGAGCTGTTTTTT.

In its sample, this clonotype was seen many times. The rearrangement uses TRBV5-1 and TRBJ1-1; D possibly corresponds to TRBD1 (5 bases). The CDR3 consists of 14 residues. Germline values: CDR1 SGHRS, CDR2 YFSETQ. V lost 4 bases to trimming and J lost 1 base, with 11 bases between them. CDR3 loop: CASSPGGRNTEAFF. DNA of the CDR3: TGCGCCAGCAGCCCCGGGGGGAGGAACACTGAAGCTTTCTTT.